This TCR beta chain derives from a study of monozygotic twins with cystic fibrosis. General study results and limits: Median Simpson clonality of approximately 0.0091 suggested naive T cells predominated.

The table came from immunoSEQ multiplex PCR; TCRdb's copy has only in-frame clones and leaves some out. The sample carries over 30,000 clones, 75% to 95% recorded once. The germline V gene has CDR1 LGHNA and CDR2 YSLEER. V was shortened by 0 bases and J by 3 bases, with 14 bases between the two germline ends. This CDR3 is 16 amino acids long. A remark on this clone: What it binds is unknown.

This receptor was taken from a boy aged 2 to 10 with cystic fibrosis. The source material was blood. This chain uses TRBV4-3 with TRBJ1-2; D not resolved. CDR3 residues: CASSQDRLSQDYGYTF. CDR3 nucleotide sequence: TGCGCCAGCAGCCAAGACCGCCTGTCTCAGGACTATGGCTACACCTTC.